The 9 T cell receptor beta chains listed next were all sequenced from one sample in a study of response to subunit inactivated influenza vaccine. TCRdb redid the calling of the RT-PCR reads with MiXCR, one entry per CDR3 protein. This table has some 640,000 distinct CDR3 sequences, approximately 15% appearing once. Source: PBMCs from blood, taken 14 days before vaccination. The receptors stem from a man aged 50 or older who received an inactivated influenza vaccine.

The chain employs TRBV5-1 and TRBJ2-3; D is undetermined. From germline, CDR1 is SGHRS and CDR2 YFSETQ. There are 16 residues in the CDR3. Trimming took 4 bases from V and 0 from J, leaving 15 bases between them. This CDR3 reads CASSNVALRSTDTQYF. The CDR3 DNA sequence: TGCGCCAGCAGCAACGTGGCGCTACGGAGCACAGATACGCAGTATTTT.

This clonotype was picked up a small number of times. V and J are TRBV20-1 and TRBJ1-1; D gene uncertain. The CDR3 sequence is 11 residues long. V lost 3 bases to trimming and J lost 6 bases, with 8 bases between them. CDR1 and CDR2 (germline): DFQATT, SNEGSKA (reference sequence). The CDR3 sequence is CSASWSAEAFF. CDR3 DNA sequence: TGCAGTGCTAGTTGGTCGGCTGAAGCTTTCTTT.

This clonotype was picked up a small number of times. The chain links TRBV7-9 to TRBJ2-7; D uncertain. This CDR3 has 12 residues. V lost 2 bases, J lost 5 bases, and 7 bases lay in between. Germline CDR1 is SEHNR and CDR2 is FQNEAQ (reference sequence). The CDR3 nucleotides are TGTGCCAGCAGCTTATGGCTAGACGAGCAGTACTTC. This gives the protein CASSLWLDEQYF.

The J gene is TRBJ2-7, the V gene TRBV4-3, with TRBD2 matching over 10 bases. The ends lost 1 base at V and 0 bases at J; junction bases unmatched: 9. Germline V gene lookup returns CDR1 LGHNA and CDR2 YSLEER. This CDR3 spans 18 amino acids. CDR3 amino acids: CASSQATSGKLYSYEQYF. The CDR3 DNA sequence: TGCGCCAGCAGCCAAGCTACTAGCGGGAAACTCTACTCCTACGAGCAGTACTTC.

V and J are TRBV7-2 and TRBJ2-3; 13 bases are shared with TRBD2. CDR1 and CDR2 (germline): SGHTA, FQGNSA. The junction had 5 bases not matched to a gene; V was cut back by 3 bases and J by 2 bases. The CDR3 spans 17 residues. CDR3 residues: CASSLTGLAGSTDTQYF. In DNA, the CDR3 is TGTGCCAGCAGCTTGACGGGACTAGCGGGATCCACAGATACGCAGTATTTT.

This clonotype was seen a handful of times. V is TRBV7-3 and J is TRBJ2-1, with D possibly matching TRBD1 (7 bases). V was trimmed by 0 bases and J by 6 bases, leaving 12 bases between them. CDR1 and CDR2 (germline): SGHTA, FQGTGA. This CDR3 comprises 15 residues. CDR3 DNA: TGTGCCAGCAGCTTAACGTTCAGGGGGGCCAATGAGCAGTTCTTC. It specifies CASSLTFRGANEQFF.

This clonotype turned up a few times. The CDR3 spells CASKSGGSRHEQFF. In DNA, the CDR3 is TGTGCCAGCAAAAGCGGGGGCTCTCGGCATGAGCAGTTCTTC. The chain carries TRBV6-2 or TRBV6-3 and TRBJ2-1, with 8 bases aligning to TRBD2. Losses at the gene ends were 7 bases for V and 8 bases for J; bases not matched to a gene: 10. Looked up from germline, CDR1 is MNHEY and CDR2 is SVGEGT. The length of the CDR3 is 14 residues.

This clonotype occurred many times. The chain recombines TRBV10-3 with TRBJ2-1, with D maybe TRBD2 (6 bases). Germline assignment: CDR1 ENHRY and CDR2 SYGVKD. CDR3 size: 12 residues. Trimming took off 3 bases at V and 8 bases at J, with 8 bases between the two ends. The CDR3 region is CAISDPGDEQFF. The CDR3 nucleotides read TGTGCCATCAGTGATCCGGGGGATGAGCAGTTCTTC.

The V gene is TRBV9, the J gene TRBJ1-6, with TRBD1 matching 7 bases. CDR3 size: 13 residues. Germline CDR1 is SGDLS and CDR2 is YYNGEE. V lost 5 bases and J lost 8; bases outside the gene matches: 4. Here the CDR3 reads CASSTGVDSPLHF. The CDR3 nucleotides read TGTGCCAGCAGTACAGGGGTGGATTCACCCCTCCACTTT.